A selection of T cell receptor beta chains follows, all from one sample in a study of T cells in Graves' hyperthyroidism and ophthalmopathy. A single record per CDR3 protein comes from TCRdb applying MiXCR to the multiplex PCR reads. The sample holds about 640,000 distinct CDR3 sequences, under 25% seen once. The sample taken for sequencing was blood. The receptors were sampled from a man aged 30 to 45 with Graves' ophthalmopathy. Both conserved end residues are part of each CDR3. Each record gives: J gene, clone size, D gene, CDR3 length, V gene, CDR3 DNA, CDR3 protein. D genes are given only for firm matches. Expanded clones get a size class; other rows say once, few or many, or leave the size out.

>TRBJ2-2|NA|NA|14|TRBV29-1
TGCAGCGTTGTCCTTGGGAGTAACACCGGGGAGCTGTTTTTT
CSVVLGSNTGELFF
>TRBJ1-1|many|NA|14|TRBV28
TGTGCCAGCAGTTCGGAGGGGTTGAACACTGAAGCTTTCTTT
CASSSEGLNTEAFF
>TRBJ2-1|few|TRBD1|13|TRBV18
TGTGCCAGCTCACCGGGACAGAGCAATGAGCAGTTCTTC
CASSPGQSNEQFF
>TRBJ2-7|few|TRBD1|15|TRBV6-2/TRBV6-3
TGTGCCAGCAGTTACATGGGGACAGGGAACTACGAGCAGTACTTC
CASSYMGTGNYEQYF
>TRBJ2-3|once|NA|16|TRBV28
TGTGCCAGCAGTCCCGCCTCCGGGACATGGGGAAATACGCAGTATTTT
CASSPASGTWGNTQYF
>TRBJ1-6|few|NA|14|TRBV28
TGTGCCAGCAGTTTTCCGCCGCCGCCTTCACCCCTCCACTTT
CASSFPPPPSPLHF
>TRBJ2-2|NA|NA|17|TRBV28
TGTGCCAGCAGTCCCTCCACAGGGATTGGTCGGACCGGGGAGCTGTTTTTT
CASSPSTGIGRTGELFF
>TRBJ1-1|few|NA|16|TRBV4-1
TGCGCCAGCAGCCAAGTAGCCCGGACGTTGAACACTGAAGCTTTCTTT
CASSQVARTLNTEAFF
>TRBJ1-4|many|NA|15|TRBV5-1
TGCGCCAGCAGATCGGCCGCGTCAACTAATGAAAAACTGTTTTTT
CASRSAASTNEKLFF
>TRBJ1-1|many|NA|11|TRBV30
TGTGCCTGGATATATATCGCTGAAGCTTTCTTT
CAWIYIAEAFF
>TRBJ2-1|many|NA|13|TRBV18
TGTGCCAGCTCACCAGTTCGACTTGATGAGCAGTTCTTC
CASSPVRLDEQFF
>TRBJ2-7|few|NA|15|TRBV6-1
TGTGCCAGCAGTGAAGAGCGGATTAGCTCCTACGAGCAGTACTTC
CASSEERISSYEQYF
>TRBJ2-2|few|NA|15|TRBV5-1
TGCGCCAGCAGCTTGGGCGCCAGGGCCACCGGGGAGCTGTTTTTT
CASSLGARATGELFF
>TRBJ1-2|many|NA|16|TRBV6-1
TGTGCCAGCATGGCTATGGGTGGGGTGCCTCTCTATGGCTACACCTTC
CASMAMGGVPLYGYTF
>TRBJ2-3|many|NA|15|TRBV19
TGTGCCAGTAGTATTCCAGGGCGTAACACAGATACGCAGTATTTT
CASSIPGRNTDTQYF
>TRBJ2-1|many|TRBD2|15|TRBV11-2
TGTGCCAGCAGCTTAGGGGCTAGCGGGAACAATGAGCAGTTCTTC
CASSLGASGNNEQFF
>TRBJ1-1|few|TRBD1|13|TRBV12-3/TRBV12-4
TGTGCCAGCGCCCGACAGGGGAACACTGAAGCTTTCTTT
CASARQGNTEAFF
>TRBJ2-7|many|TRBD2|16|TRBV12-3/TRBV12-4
TGTGCCAGCAGTTTATCTTGGCGGGAGGCTTCCCACGAGCAGTACTTC
CASSLSWREASHEQYF
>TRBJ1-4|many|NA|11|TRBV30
TGTGCCTGGAGTGTCGGTGAAAAACTGTTTTTT
CAWSVGEKLFF
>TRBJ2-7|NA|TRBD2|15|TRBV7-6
TGTGCCAGCAGCTCGGGACTAGCGGAAATCTACGAGCAGTACTTC
CASSSGLAEIYEQYF
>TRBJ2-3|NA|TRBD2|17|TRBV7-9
TGTGCCAGCAGCCTCCTCCGGGCGGGAGGGATAACAGATACGCAGTATTTT
CASSLLRAGGITDTQYF
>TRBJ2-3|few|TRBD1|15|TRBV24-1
TGTGCCACCAGTGATTCTGGGACAGGCACAGATACGCAGTATTTT
CATSDSGTGTDTQYF